Shown below are 19 T cell receptor beta chains from a single sample sequenced in a study of tumor and adjacent non-tumor tissue in lung cancer. TCRbeta libraries were built with three rounds of nested PCR, modified from ARM-PCR. TCRdb ran MiXCR on the multiplex PCR reads and lists one entry per CDR3 protein. There are about 110,000 distinct CDR3 sequences in the sample; approximately 84% occur only once, and approximately 24% lies in the top ten. RNA was extracted from bulk tissue without any cell sorting. Sequences were obtained from lung tumor tissue. The receptors shown here come from a man aged 70-80 years with non-small cell lung cancer.

Comment on this clonotype: One end of the junction fails to match germline, which may point to a read error. The gene calls are TRBV4-3 and TRBJ2-3, with 11 positions matching TRBD2. Germline loops: CDR1 LGHNA, CDR2 YSLEER. The CDR3 extends over 16 amino acids. For the CDR3, the DNA is TGCGCCAGCAGCTGTAGACTAGCGGGAATGGCAGATATGCAGTATTTT. Translated: CASSCRLAGMADMQYF.

With respect to this clonotype: A junction end diverges from the germline sequence, so it may reflect a read error. The chain has TRBV10-3 and TRBJ2-7; TRBD2 matches 9 bases. This CDR3 is 17 amino acids long. The germline CDR1 and CDR2 sequences are ENHRY and SYGVKD. The CDR3 DNA reads as TGTGCCATCAGGGGGACAAGCGGGAGGTCTTCATCGTATGAGCAGTATTTC. This sequence encodes CAIRGTSGRSSSYEQYF.

A note on this clonotype: A junction boundary mismatches the germline segment, possibly from a read error. This sequence joins TRBV12-3 or TRBV12-4 and TRBJ2-3, with D uncertain. This CDR3 region has 11 residues. CDR3: CAISIKDTQYF. As DNA, the CDR3 is TGTGCCATCAGTATTAAGGATACGCAATATTTT.

For this clonotype: This sequence may be a read error, since a much larger clone differs from it by one base. Without the conserved terminal phenylalanine or tryptophan, this CDR3 likely stems from a read error. The V gene is TRBV7-3, the J gene TRBJ1-5; TRBD1 is a possible D gene (5 bases). CDR3 length: 15 amino acids. CDR1 SGHTA and CDR2 FQGTGA come from the germline V gene. The V end was cut by 2 bases, the J end by 4 bases, with 12 bases between. The CDR3 region has the DNA TGTGCCAGCAGCTTACCGACAGTTAAAAATCAGCCCCAGCATTCT. Encoded protein: CASSLPTVKNQPQHS.

On this clonotype itself: Germline and junction disagree at one end, which may indicate a read error. The V and J genes are TRBV11-1 and TRBJ2-1; TRBD2 matches at 14 bases. In germline, CDR1 is SGHAT, CDR2 FQDESV (reference sequence). The CDR3 covers 17 residues. CDR3 sequence reads: CTSSLAGLAGGLNEQSF. DNA of the CDR3: TGTACCAGCAGTTTAGCCGGACTAGCGGGGGGTCTCAATGAGCAGTCCTTC.

Of note for this clonotype: The junction shows a germline mismatch at one end, possibly a read error. DNA for the CDR3: TGTGCCAGGAGTCCGGGTCTAGGCAATACCAATGAGAAGTTCTTC. It is translated as CARSPGLGNTNEKFF. This chain connects TRBV6-2 or TRBV6-3 to TRBJ2-1; no clear D. The germline CDR1 and CDR2 sequences are MNHEY and SVGEGT. The CDR3 runs 15 residues.

The V gene is TRBV28, the J gene TRBJ1-1, with a tentative D call TRBD1 (6 bases). Between the trimmed V and J ends, which lost 3 bases and 10 bases, there was a span of 24 bases. This CDR3 is 16 amino acids long. Germline V gives CDR1 MDHEN, CDR2 SYDVKM. The CDR3 protein is CASSLRGGPPFPRAFF. CDR3 sequence (DNA): TGTGCCAGCAGTTTGAGAGGGGGACCTCCTTTCCCAAGAGCTTTCTTT.

Concerning this clonotype itself: A read error is possible here, since a much larger clone lies one base away. V usage is TRBV28 and J usage is TRBJ2-5; D unclear. Germline V CDR1 and CDR2: MDHEN, SYDVKM. The CDR3 is 14 amino acids. CDR3 nucleotides: TGTACCAGCAGTTTTCGGACGGCTGGCGAGACCCAGTACTTC. It specifies CTSSFRTAGETQYF.

To note about this clonotype: This CDR3 fails to terminate in the conserved phenylalanine or tryptophan, so it likely reflects a read error. The DNA is omitted, as the CDR3 cannot be located on it reliably, and the CDR3 follows TCRdb's listing. CDR3: CASSLQGTGDQPKHL. The chain uses TRBV4-2 and TRBJ1-5; the D call of TRBD1 is as the table states it, not checked on the DNA. Germline-derived CDR1 and CDR2 are LGHNA and YNFKEQ. The CDR3 length equals 15 residues, ends included.

The CDR3 protein is CASSHRRGSDYGYTF. As DNA, the CDR3 is TGTGCCAGCAGTCACCGTAGGGGGAGTGACTATGGCTACACCTTC. The rearrangement links TRBV6-5 to TRBJ1-2; a possible D gene is TRBD1 (6 bases). The CDR3 has 15 residues. V gave up 5 bases and J gave up 3 bases, with 16 bases separating them. From germline, CDR1 is MNHEY and CDR2 SVGAGI.

The chain links TRBV4-1 to TRBJ1-4, with D uncertain. Germline-derived CDR1 and CDR2 are MGHRA and YSYEKL. With 5 bases removed from V and 7 bases from J, the gap between germline ends came to 20 bases. The CDR3 is made up of 16 amino acids. The CDR3 region has the DNA TGCGCCAGCAGCGAAGTACGAGGGCAGAGTAGTGAAAAACTGTTTTTT. Protein sequence: CASSEVRGQSSEKLFF.

Worth noting for this clonotype: The germline gene is not matched at one end of the junction; a read error may be the cause. The chain has TRBV14 and TRBJ1-2, with D possibly matching TRBD1 (6 bases). The CDR3 is 14 residues long. Germline V lookup: CDR1 SGHDN, CDR2 FVKESK. The CDR3 loop reads CVSSQQTGSYGYTF. Written as DNA, the CDR3 is TGTGTCAGCAGCCAACAAACAGGGTCCTATGGTTACACCTTC.

A note on this clonotype: Germline is not matched at one junction end, which may reflect a read error. CDR3 in amino acids: CANSFLASTDTQYF. The CDR3 coding sequence is TGTGCCAACAGTTTTTTAGCTAGCACAGATACGCAGTATTTT. The chain recombines TRBV28 with TRBJ2-3; D is ambiguous. This CDR3 is built from 14 residues. The germline gives CDR1 MDHEN, CDR2 SYDVKM.

The V gene is TRBV20-1, the J gene TRBJ2-7; D possibly corresponds to TRBD2 (6 bases). There are 11 residues in the CDR3. V lost 6 bases and J lost 10, with 16 bases in between. Germline CDR1 reads DFQATT; CDR2 reads SNEGSKA (reference sequence). The CDR3 region is CSASGSYVQYF. The CDR3 nucleotides are TGCAGTGCGAGCGGGTCTTACGTACAGTACTTC.

This clonotype was found once. This sequence may be a read error, since a much larger clone differs from it by one base. The J gene is TRBJ2-4, the V gene TRBV20-1, with D tentatively TRBD1 (6 bases). CDR1 is DFQATT and CDR2 is SNEGSKA in the germline V gene (reference sequence). This CDR3 has 16 amino acids. The CDR3 nucleotides are TGCAGTGCCCTCGCCTCTCGGACAGAAGCCAAAGACATTCAGTACTTC. Its translation is CSALASRTEAKDIQYF.

The gene calls are TRBV6-5 and TRBJ1-5; 7 positions agree with TRBD1. V gave up 6 bases and J gave up 9 bases; unmatched junction bases: 11. The CDR3 has 14 amino acids. Germline V gene lookup returns CDR1 MNHEY and CDR2 SVGAGI. The CDR3 region has the DNA TGTGCCAGCAGGGTAGCAGGGGGGTTCTGGCCCCAGCATTTT. It specifies CASRVAGGFWPQHF.

With respect to this clonotype: At one end, the junction sequence differs from germline, possibly due to a read error. The chain couples TRBV11-2 to TRBJ2-2; 9 nucleotides align to TRBD2. Germline V gene sequence: CDR1 SGHAT, CDR2 FQNNGV. This CDR3 has 17 residues. The CDR3 sequence: CACSPRISGSRAGELFF. The CDR3 region has the DNA TGTGCCTGCAGCCCCAGGATTAGCGGGAGCAGGGCCGGGGAGCTGTTTTTT.

This clonotype is categorized as medium-sized. The rearrangement uses TRBV11-3 and TRBJ2-2; D may be TRBD2 (7 bases). Germline values: CDR1 SGHNT, CDR2 YENEEA. V dropped 1 base and J dropped 7 bases, with 13 bases sitting between them. There are 15 residues in the CDR3. The chain's CDR3 is CASSLGGGQNGELFF. CDR3 DNA: TGTGCCAGCAGCTTAGGCGGGGGCCAGAACGGGGAGCTGTTTTTT.

Details on this clonotype: One junction end does not reproduce the germline sequence, and a read error may be involved. The chain couples TRBV6-5 to TRBJ2-1, with TRBD1 matching over 9 bases. The CDR3 runs 15 residues. Germline CDR1 MNHEY, CDR2 SVGAGI. CDR3 DNA sequence: TGTTCCAGTGGGGGAGGGGACAGGGCCTACAATGAGCAGTTCTTC. It is translated as CSSGGGDRAYNEQFF.